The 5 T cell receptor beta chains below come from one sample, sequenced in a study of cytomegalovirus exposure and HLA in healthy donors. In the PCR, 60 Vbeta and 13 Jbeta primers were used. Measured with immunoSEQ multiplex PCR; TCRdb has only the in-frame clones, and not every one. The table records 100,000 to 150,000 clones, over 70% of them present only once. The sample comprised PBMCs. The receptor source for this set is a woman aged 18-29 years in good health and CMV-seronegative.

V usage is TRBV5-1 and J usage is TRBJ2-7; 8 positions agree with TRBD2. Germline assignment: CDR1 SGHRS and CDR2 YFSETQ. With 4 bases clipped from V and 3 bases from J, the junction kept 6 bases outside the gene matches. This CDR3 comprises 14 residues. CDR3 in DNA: TGCGCCAGCAGCCCTACTAGCGGCGTCTACGAGCAGTACTTC. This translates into CASSPTSGVYEQYF.

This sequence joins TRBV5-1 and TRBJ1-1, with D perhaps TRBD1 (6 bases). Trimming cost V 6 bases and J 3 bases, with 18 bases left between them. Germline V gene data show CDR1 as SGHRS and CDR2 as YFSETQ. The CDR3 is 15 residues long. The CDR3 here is CASKGGYGWDTEAFF. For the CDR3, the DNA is TGCGCCAGCAAGGGGGGGTACGGGTGGGACACTGAAGCTTTCTTT.

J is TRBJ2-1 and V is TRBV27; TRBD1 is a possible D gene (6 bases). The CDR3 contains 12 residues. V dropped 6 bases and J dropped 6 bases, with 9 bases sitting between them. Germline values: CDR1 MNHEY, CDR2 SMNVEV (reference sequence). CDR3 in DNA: TGTGCCAGCAGAACAGGGTTCAATGAGCAGTTCTTC. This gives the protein CASRTGFNEQFF.

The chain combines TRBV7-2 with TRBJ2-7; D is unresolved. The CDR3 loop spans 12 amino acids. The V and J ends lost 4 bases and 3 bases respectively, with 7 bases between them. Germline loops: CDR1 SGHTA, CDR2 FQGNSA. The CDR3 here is CASSSVGYEQYF. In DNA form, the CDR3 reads TGTGCCAGCAGCTCGGTCGGCTACGAGCAGTACTTC.

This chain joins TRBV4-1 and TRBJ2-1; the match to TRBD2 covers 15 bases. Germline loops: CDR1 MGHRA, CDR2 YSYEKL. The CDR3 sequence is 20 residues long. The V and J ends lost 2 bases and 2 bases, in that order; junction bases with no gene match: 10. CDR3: CASSQSARTSGRAAYNEQFF. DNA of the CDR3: TGCGCCAGCAGCCAATCGGCTCGGACTAGCGGGAGGGCGGCCTACAATGAGCAGTTCTTC.